This TCR beta chain was recovered during a study of T cell changes during pregnancy in multiple sclerosis. CDR1 is MGHRA and CDR2 is YSYEKL in the germline V gene. Trimming shortened V by 1 base and J by 3 bases, and 13 bases separated the two germline ends. The CDR3 has 15 amino acids. This table comes from immunoSEQ multiplex PCR, and its TCRdb copy is limited to in-frame clones, with some not included. The data show fewer than 90,000 clones, 90% to 95% seen once. This clonotype was sampled from a female donor in good health, enrolled as a control in a pregnancy study. Sequenced material: peripheral blood, taken after pregnancy. The chain carries TRBV4-1 and TRBJ2-7; D remains ambiguous. The CDR3 region is CASSQVSASFYEQYF. The CDR3 bases are TGCGCCAGCAGCCAAGTGTCGGCTAGTTTCTACGAGCAGTACTTC.